This paragraph reports one T cell receptor (beta chain). No antigen is known for it. The data stem from a study of cytomegalovirus exposure and HLA in healthy donors. Study in general: In a previous analysis, approximately 110 million unique TCR beta sequences were found from 150 million to 200 million T cells.

Findings and limits, study-wide: The study labeled 150 or so TCR beta chains cytomegalovirus-associated.

V shed 5 bases and J 13 bases; nucleotides not matched to a gene: 18. CDR1 MGHRA and CDR2 YSYEKL come from the germline V gene. CDR3 length: 15 amino acids. The study ran its PCR with 60 Vbeta and 13 Jbeta primers. As originally analysed: In a later analysis, of tens of millions of unique beta chains, roughly 9.9 million appeared in at least two donors. TCRdb's table, derived via immunoSEQ multiplex PCR, lists solely in-frame clones and lacks some. That table furnishes V, J and clone size, whereas the DNA furnished D and trimming. The sample has 200,000 to 250,000 clones; over 80% are singletons. The source is a boy between 2 and 15 years old in good health and CMV-seronegative. The V and J genes are TRBV4-1 and TRBJ1-2; 8 bases match TRBD1. Material for sequencing was PBMCs. The CDR3 is CASSGLAVQGECCTF. The CDR3 nucleotides read TGCGCCAGCAGCGGCCTAGCCGTACAGGGGGAATGTTGCACCTTC.